Presented here are 27 T cell receptor beta chains from one specimen sequenced in a study of T-cell reconstitution after alpha-beta-depleted transplantation in children. Unique molecular identifiers were incorporated when the TCRbeta library was constructed. From the PCR reads, TCRdb called clonotypes with MiXCR, one entry per CDR3 protein. The sample lists 540,000 or so distinct CDR3 sequences, roughly 23% seen once, with around 14% in the top ten. Sequences were derived from PBMCs, mostly from graft donor cells, sampled 360 days after TCRalphabeta/CD19-depleted stem cell transplant. The receptors were gathered from a boy younger than two who had a stem cell transplant for acute myeloid leukemia, so the T cells may come from the graft donor.

This clonotype was seen a handful of times. This chain uses TRBV20-1 with TRBJ1-5, with 9 bases matching TRBD1. The ends lost 4 bases at V and 4 bases at J; junction bases unmatched: 8. The CDR3 extends over 15 amino acids. The germline CDR1 and CDR2 sequences are DFQATT and SNEGSKA (reference sequence). The CDR3 region has the DNA TGCAGTGCTACCAGGACAGGGGCTGGGAATCAGCCCCAGCATTTT. This codes for CSATRTGAGNQPQHF.

The sample holds many counts of this clonotype. The rearrangement uses TRBV29-1 and TRBJ2-7, with 9 bases matching TRBD1. The CDR3 contains 15 residues. Germline V gene lookup returns CDR1 SQVTM and CDR2 ANQGSEA. V lost 4 bases to trimming and J lost 3 bases; unmatched junction nucleotides: 10. The CDR3 sequence is CSVGKPGTGNYEQYF. In DNA, the CDR3 is TGCAGCGTTGGTAAACCCGGGACAGGGAACTACGAGCAGTACTTC.

This clonotype was seen at least ten times. CDR3 loop: CATSDFDGNTIYF. The DNA of the CDR3 is TGTGCCACCTCGGACTTTGATGGAAACACCATATATTTT. The chain has TRBV6-5 and TRBJ1-3; no clear D. Germline V lookup: CDR1 MNHEY, CDR2 SVGAGI. This CDR3 region has 13 residues. The V and J ends lost 10 bases and 3 bases respectively, with 13 bases between them.

The table lists this clonotype with many counts. This chain connects TRBV6-4 to TRBJ2-2; 9 bases map to TRBD2. CDR1 is MRHNA, CDR2 SNTAGT, per germline. The V gene end was trimmed by 6 bases and the J gene end by 3 bases; junction bases not matched to a gene: 17. The CDR3 sequence is 19 residues long. This CDR3 is CASRDKALAGPRDTGELFF. DNA of the CDR3: TGTGCCAGCAGGGACAAGGCCCTAGCGGGGCCCCGAGACACCGGGGAGCTGTTTTTT.

This clonotype showed up just once. The rearrangement joins TRBV29-1 to TRBJ2-3, with TRBD2 matching 11 bases. Looked up from germline, CDR1 is SQVTM and CDR2 is ANQGSEA. This CDR3 has 19 amino acids. The V segment lost 4 bases and the J segment 1 base; nucleotides outside the gene matches: 16. CDR3 protein: CSVGGSGGAPIIGTDTQYF. CDR3 DNA: TGCAGCGTTGGGGGTAGCGGGGGGGCCCCTATAATAGGCACAGATACGCAGTATTTT.

This clonotype occurred a few times. The CDR3 protein is CSAEDGALYNEQFF. In DNA, the CDR3 is TGCAGTGCTGAAGACGGAGCCCTTTACAATGAGCAGTTCTTC. The chain carries TRBV20-1 and TRBJ2-1; no clear D. V was shortened by 5 bases and J by 4 bases, with 15 bases between the two germline ends. Germline V CDR1 and CDR2: DFQATT, SNEGSKA (reference sequence). This CDR3 has 14 residues.

The chain links TRBV7-9 to TRBJ2-7; D call uncertain. The CDR3 runs to 15 residues. V was cut by 4 bases and J by 0 bases, with 13 bases left in between. Germline CDR1 is SEHNR and CDR2 is FQNEAQ (reference sequence). CDR3 sequence (DNA): TGTGCCAGCAGCTCCTCCGAGCGCAGCTCCTACGAGCAGTACGTC. This codes for CASSSSERSSYEQYV.

The chain links TRBV20-1 to TRBJ1-5, with no clear D. The V end was cut by 4 bases, the J end by 11 bases, with 15 bases between. This CDR3 is built from 12 residues. Germline V gene sequence: CDR1 DFQATT, CDR2 SNEGSKA (reference sequence). The CDR3 region is CSAIRRVSAQHF. The CDR3 DNA reads TGCAGTGCTATAAGACGGGTTTCGGCCCAGCATTTT.

Only a few counts were recorded for this clonotype. The CDR3 nucleotides read TGCAGCGTTGAAGGTTACTCGACAGGCGGGGGAGAGACCCAGTACTTC. Amino acids: CSVEGYSTGGGETQYF. The rearrangement links TRBV29-1 to TRBJ2-5; possible D gene TRBD2, 7 bases. Trimming left V 1 base short and J 4 bases short, with 19 bases between. The CDR3 has 16 residues. CDR1 and CDR2 from the germline V gene are SQVTM and ANQGSEA.

The chain couples TRBV12-3 or TRBV12-4 to TRBJ2-2; D is perhaps TRBD1 (6 bases). This CDR3 is built from 17 residues. The ends were cut back, 7 bases at V and 7 bases at J, with 25 bases in the middle. This CDR3 is CASTLQGQASLFGELFF. The CDR3, as DNA: TGTGCCAGCACCTTACAGGGTCAAGCTTCCCTGTTCGGGGAGCTGTTTTTT.

The V and J genes are TRBV7-2 and TRBJ2-5, with a tentative D call TRBD1 (6 bases). The V end lost 5 bases, the J end lost 1 base, and 14 bases lay between the germline ends. Germline values: CDR1 SGHTA, CDR2 FQGNSA. The CDR3 sequence is 15 residues long. CDR3 residues: CASSPRGDIQETQYF. CDR3 nucleotides: TGTGCCAGCAGCCCCCGAGGGGACATCCAAGAGACCCAGTACTTC.

This clonotype was counted many times. This chain joins TRBV28 and TRBJ2-3; D may match TRBD1 or TRBD2 (7 bases each). Trimming shortened V by 3 bases and J by 2 bases, and 21 bases separated the two germline ends. The CDR3 covers 18 residues. Looked up from germline, CDR1 is MDHEN and CDR2 is SYDVKM. The chain's CDR3 is CASSFPSSGGANTDTQYF. In nucleotides, the CDR3 is TGTGCCAGCAGTTTCCCTTCTTCAGGGGGGGCCAACACAGATACGCAGTATTTT.

This clonotype was recorded many times. V is TRBV6-5 and J is TRBJ2-1, with 8 bases lining up with TRBD2. The CDR3 is 14 amino acids. Unmatched junction bases numbered 6, after V lost 4 bases and J lost 7 bases. The V gene's germline CDR1 is MNHEY and CDR2 SVGAGI. CDR3 in DNA: TGTGCCAGCAGTTCCCTCGCGGGGGGAAATGAGCAGTTCTTC. Encoded protein: CASSSLAGGNEQFF.

CDR3 amino acids: CASTRTGDTQYF. The CDR3 coding sequence is TGTGCCAGCACCCGGACTGGGGATACGCAGTATTTT. The rearrangement uses TRBV5-6 and TRBJ2-3; tentative D call: TRBD2 (5 bases). This CDR3 comprises 12 residues. V lost 6 bases and J lost 6, with 11 bases in between. Germline values: CDR1 SGHDT, CDR2 YYEEEE.

This clonotype turned up a few times. The chain has TRBV20-1 and TRBJ2-5; 13 positions match TRBD2. Unmatched junction bases numbered 2, after V lost 5 bases and J lost 2 bases. This CDR3 has 14 amino acids. From germline, CDR1 is DFQATT and CDR2 SNEGSKA (reference sequence). The CDR3 coding sequence is TGCAGTGCTCCACTAGCGGGGGGGCAAGAGACCCAGTACTTC. This codes for CSAPLAGGQETQYF.

The CDR3 reads CASRLGGAEAFF. In DNA form, the CDR3 reads TGTGCCAGCAGACTCGGGGGGGCTGAAGCTTTCTTT. V and J are TRBV28 and TRBJ1-1; the D gene is possibly TRBD1 (5 bases). CDR3 length: 12 amino acids. Trimming took off 6 bases at V and 6 bases at J, with 11 bases between the two ends. CDR1 and CDR2 from the germline V gene are MDHEN and SYDVKM.

This chain uses TRBV5-1 with TRBJ2-1; 8 bases align to TRBD2. Trimming removed 0 bases from V and 5 bases from J; junction bases left unmatched: 7. The germline V gene has CDR1 SGHRS and CDR2 YFSETQ. There are 16 residues in the CDR3. CDR3 DNA sequence: TGCGCCAGCAGCTTGGCGTTGGCGGGGGGCAACAATGAGCAGTTCTTC. It encodes CASSLALAGGNNEQFF.

The chain combines TRBV6-5 with TRBJ2-2; D call uncertain. The length of the CDR3 is 14 residues. The V end was cut by 2 bases, the J end by 3 bases, with 7 bases between. The germline V gene has CDR1 MNHEY and CDR2 SVGAGI. DNA of the CDR3: TGTGCCAGCAGTTACAGAGGATACACCGGGGAGCTGTTTTTT. It yields the protein CASSYRGYTGELFF.

This clonotype was found a few times. The rearrangement joins TRBV20-1 to TRBJ1-1, with D unresolved. Trimming took 2 bases from V and 1 from J, leaving 8 bases between them. Germline CDR1 and CDR2: DFQATT and SNEGSKA (reference sequence). This CDR3 is 13 amino acids long. The CDR3 protein is CSARRYPNTEAFF. The CDR3 DNA sequence: TGCAGTGCTAGACGCTACCCGAACACTGAAGCTTTCTTT.

This chain links TRBV19 with TRBJ1-2, with D unresolved. Germline V gene sequence: CDR1 LNHDA, CDR2 SQIVND (reference sequence). This CDR3 is 14 amino acids long. Deletions cut 6 bases from V and 7 bases from J, with 18 bases between. CDR3 sequence (DNA): TGTGCCAGTAGCCTACGGTCGAGGGCGCCTGGCTACACCTTC. Translation gives CASSLRSRAPGYTF.

This clonotype was detected ten times or more. The rearrangement uses TRBV12-3 or TRBV12-4 and TRBJ1-5; D gene unclear. The CDR3 covers 14 residues. V gave up 5 bases and J gave up 3 bases, with 11 bases separating them. The CDR3: CASSLLSPNQPQHF. CDR3 nucleotides: TGTGCCAGCAGTCTCCTTTCGCCCAATCAGCCCCAGCATTTT.

This clonotype has a count of ten or more. This chain links TRBV4-1 with TRBJ2-1; 7 nucleotides agree with TRBD2. The germline V gene encodes CDR1 MGHRA and CDR2 YSYEKL. The V and J ends lost 1 base and 9 bases, in that order; junction bases with no gene match: 3. The CDR3 totals 13 residues. The CDR3 here is CASSQVWEGEQFF. Written as DNA, the CDR3 is TGCGCCAGCAGCCAAGTTTGGGAGGGTGAGCAGTTCTTC.

The V and J genes are TRBV7-6 and TRBJ1-4, with 8 bases aligning to TRBD1. The CDR3 consists of 15 residues. J lost 12 bases, V lost 4 bases, and 13 bases had no gene match. CDR1 and CDR2 (germline): SGHVS, FNYEAQ. The DNA of the CDR3 is TGTGCCAGCAGCTCCGGGACAGGATTAATGAGGGAACTGTTTTTT. As protein: CASSSGTGLMRELFF. Together with reference TRBV7-6 and TRBJ1-4, the CDR3 gives the full variable domain: GAGVSQSPRYKVTKRGQDVALRCDPISGHVSLYWYRQALGQGPEFLTYFNYEAQQDKSGLPNDRFSAERPEGSISTLTIQRTEQRDSAMYRCASSSGTGLMRELFFGSGTQLSVL.

In its sample, this clonotype was seen many times. This rearrangement joins TRBV20-1 to TRBJ1-2; maybe TRBD1 (5 bases). This CDR3 spans 16 amino acids. Germline CDR1 is DFQATT and CDR2 is SNEGSKA (reference sequence). V was cut by 0 bases and J by 4 bases, with 18 bases left in between. The CDR3 DNA follows: TGCAGTGCTAGAGATTCCCAGACAGTATCAGGCTATGGCTACACCTTC. Residues: CSARDSQTVSGYGYTF.

This clonotype has just a few counts. A much larger clonotype is one base distant, so this may be a read error. This chain links TRBV21-1 with TRBJ2-7. TRBV21-1 is a pseudogene. The CDR3 extends over 15 amino acids. The CDR3 DNA sequence: TGTGCCAGCAGCAGGCCGTCAGGAGTATCCTACGAGCAGTACTTC. This translates into CASSRPSGVSYEQYF.

This chain links TRBV20-1 with TRBJ2-3, with 8 bases that match TRBD2. Germline CDR1 and CDR2: DFQATT and SNEGSKA (reference sequence). The CDR3 runs to 17 residues. Trimming took 6 bases from V and 5 from J; bases not matched to a gene: 19. CDR3 sequence: CSAITPGSGAFVDTQYF. The CDR3 DNA sequence: TGCAGTGCCATTACCCCGGGTAGCGGGGCTTTTGTAGATACGCAGTATTTT.

There are many counts of this clonotype. J is TRBJ2-2 and V is TRBV7-9, with D unresolved. Germline V gene data show CDR1 as SEHNR and CDR2 as FQNEAQ (reference sequence). The V and J ends lost 0 bases and 2 bases respectively, with 7 bases between them. The CDR3 totals 15 residues. The CDR3 loop is CASSLAGRNTGELFF. The CDR3 DNA reads as TGTGCCAGCAGCTTAGCTGGAAGAAACACCGGGGAGCTGTTTTTT.